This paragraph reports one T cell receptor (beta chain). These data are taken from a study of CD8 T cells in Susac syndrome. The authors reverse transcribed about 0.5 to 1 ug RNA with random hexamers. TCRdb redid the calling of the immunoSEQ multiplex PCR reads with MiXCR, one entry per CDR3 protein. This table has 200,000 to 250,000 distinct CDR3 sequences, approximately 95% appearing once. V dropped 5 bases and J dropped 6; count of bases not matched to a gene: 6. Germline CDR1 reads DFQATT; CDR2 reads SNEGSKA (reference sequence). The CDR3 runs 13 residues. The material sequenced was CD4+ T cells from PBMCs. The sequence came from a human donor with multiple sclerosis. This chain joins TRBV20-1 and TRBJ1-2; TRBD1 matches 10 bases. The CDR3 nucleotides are TGCAGTGCTCCTCCCGGGACAGGGGATGGCTACACCTTC. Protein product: CSAPPGTGDGYTF.